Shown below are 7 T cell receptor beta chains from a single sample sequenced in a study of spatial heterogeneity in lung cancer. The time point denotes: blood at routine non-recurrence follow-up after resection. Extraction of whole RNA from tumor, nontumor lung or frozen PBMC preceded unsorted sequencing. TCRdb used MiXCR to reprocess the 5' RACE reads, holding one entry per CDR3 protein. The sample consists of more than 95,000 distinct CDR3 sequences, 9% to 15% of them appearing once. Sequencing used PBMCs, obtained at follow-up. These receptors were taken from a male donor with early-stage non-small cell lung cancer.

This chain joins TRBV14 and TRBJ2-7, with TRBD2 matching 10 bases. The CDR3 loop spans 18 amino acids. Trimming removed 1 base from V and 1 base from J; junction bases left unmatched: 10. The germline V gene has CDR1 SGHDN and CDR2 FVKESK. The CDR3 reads CASSQVLTFSGGSYEQYF. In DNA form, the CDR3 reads TGTGCCAGCAGCCAAGTCCTCACCTTTAGCGGGGGGTCCTACGAGCAGTACTTC. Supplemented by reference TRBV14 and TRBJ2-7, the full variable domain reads EAGVTQFPSHSVIEKGQTVTLRCDPISGHDNLYWYRRVMGKEIKFLLHFVKESKQDESGMPNNRFLAERTGGTYSTLKVQPAELEDSGVYFCASSQVLTFSGGSYEQYFGPGTRLTVT.

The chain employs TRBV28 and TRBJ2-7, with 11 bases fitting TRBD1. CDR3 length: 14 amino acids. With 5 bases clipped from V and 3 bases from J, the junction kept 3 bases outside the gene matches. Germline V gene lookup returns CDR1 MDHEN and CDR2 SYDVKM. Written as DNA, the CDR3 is TGTGCCAGCAGTGTGGACAGGGGGCTCTACGAGCAGTACTTC. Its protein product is CASSVDRGLYEQYF.

For the CDR3, the DNA is TGTGCCAGCAGTGAAAACAGGGAATGGATAACTGAAGCTTTCTTT. Its translation is CASSENREWITEAFF. This chain links TRBV6-1 with TRBJ1-1; a weak D match, TRBD1 (6 bases). The V end was cut by 2 bases, the J end by 5 bases, with 15 bases between. The CDR3 runs 15 residues. Germline V gene lookup returns CDR1 MNHNS and CDR2 SASEGT.

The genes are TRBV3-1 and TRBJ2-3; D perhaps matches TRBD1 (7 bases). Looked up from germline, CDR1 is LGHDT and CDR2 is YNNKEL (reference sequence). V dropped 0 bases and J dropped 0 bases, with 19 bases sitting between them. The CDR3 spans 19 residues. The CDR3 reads CASSQEIIRGTASTDTQYF. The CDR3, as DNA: TGTGCCAGCAGCCAAGAGATTATCCGGGGGACAGCTAGCACAGATACGCAGTATTTT.

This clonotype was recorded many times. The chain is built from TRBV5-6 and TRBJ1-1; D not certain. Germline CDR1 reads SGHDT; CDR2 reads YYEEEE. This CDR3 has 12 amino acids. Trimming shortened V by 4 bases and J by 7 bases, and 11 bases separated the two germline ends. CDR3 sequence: CASSRSSSEAFF. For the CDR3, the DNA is TGTGCCAGCAGCCGCAGTTCAAGTGAAGCTTTCTTT.

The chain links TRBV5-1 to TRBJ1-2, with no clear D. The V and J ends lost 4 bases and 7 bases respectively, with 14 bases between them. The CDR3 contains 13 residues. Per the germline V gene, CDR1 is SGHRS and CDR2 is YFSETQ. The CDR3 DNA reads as TGCGCCAGCAGCCCGAAGTCGACACCTGGCTACACCTTC. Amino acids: CASSPKSTPGYTF.

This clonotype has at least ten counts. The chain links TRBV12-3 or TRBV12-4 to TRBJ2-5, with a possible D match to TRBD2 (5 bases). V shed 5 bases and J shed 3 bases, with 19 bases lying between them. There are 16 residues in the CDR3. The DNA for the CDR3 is TGTGCCAGCAGTGAGGCGGGCGCCGTGAGGGAAGAGACCCAGTACTTC. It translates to CASSEAGAVREETQYF.